This entry lists 15 T cell receptor beta chains sequenced from one sample in a study of siplizumab effects on memory and regulatory T cells (dated by TCRdb to between 2018 and 2020). Libraries were built with the immunoSEQ multiplex PCR assay. Sourced from immuneACCESS, this table was stored by TCRdb with only in-frame sequences that have V and J called. A share of the clones is absent; for the studies checked, an unresolved V gene accounts for under half, and the remainder has no known explanation. This sample lists approximately 100,000 clones; roughly 94% were detected once. In total, the top ten clones hold roughly 1.3% of the sample. Source material: non-Treg CD4+ T cells sorted from blood. This specimen's cell subset or site label, per the study, means: FACS-sorted unstimulated CD4+ non-regulatory T cells. These receptors all stem from a human donor in good health.

The V call is TRBV6-1, the J call TRBJ2-7; unclear D gene. Trimming removed 6 bases from V and 2 bases from J, with 8 bases in between. CDR1 and CDR2 (germline): MNHNS, SASEGT. This CDR3 contains 12 residues. CDR3 DNA sequence: TGTGCCAGCAGCGGTCGGACCTACGAGCAGTACTTC. It codes for CASSGRTYEQYF.

The rearrangement joins TRBV7-6 to TRBJ2-5; D unclear. The CDR3 contains 14 residues. Germline V gives CDR1 SGHVS, CDR2 FNYEAQ. Trimming shortened V by 3 bases and J by 2 bases, and 10 bases separated the two germline ends. In DNA form, the CDR3 reads TGTGCCAGCAGCTTCTCACGGGTGCAAGAGACCCAGTACTTC. Its protein product is CASSFSRVQETQYF.

The chain carries TRBV4-1 and TRBJ2-7; 9 positions match TRBD1. Trimming cost V 0 bases and J 3 bases; bases outside gene matches: 9. Germline CDR1 MGHRA, CDR2 YSYEKL. The length of the CDR3 is 17 residues. CDR3 in amino acids: CASSQDRGTGLGYEQYF. CDR3 nucleotide sequence: TGCGCCAGCAGCCAAGATCGTGGGACAGGGTTAGGCTACGAGCAGTACTTC.

The V call is TRBV6-1, the J call TRBJ2-7, with D uncertain. Per the germline V gene, CDR1 is MNHNS and CDR2 is SASEGT. With 1 base removed from V and 6 bases from J, the gap between germline ends came to 10 bases. The CDR3 extends over 13 amino acids. The DNA of the CDR3 is TGTGCCAGCAGTGAAGGTGGGGTTAGCGAGCAGTACTTC. Its protein is CASSEGGVSEQYF.

The V and J genes are TRBV5-1 and TRBJ2-2, with D unresolved. The germline V gene encodes CDR1 SGHRS and CDR2 YFSETQ. Trimming cost V 1 base and J 3 bases, with 10 bases left between them. The CDR3 has 15 amino acids. This chain's CDR3 is CASSLRVVDTGELFF. The CDR3 DNA sequence: TGCGCCAGCAGCTTGCGTGTGGTGGACACCGGGGAGCTGTTTTTT. Full variable domain (rest looked up from reference TRBV5-1 and TRBJ2-2): KAGVTQTPRYLIKTRGQQVTLSCSPISGHRSVSWYQQTPGQGLQFLFEYFSETQRNKGNFPGRFSGRQFSNSRSEMNVSTLELGDSALYLCASSLRVVDTGELFFGEGSRLTVL.

J is TRBJ1-5 and V is TRBV7-9, with D possibly matching TRBD1 (5 bases). The CDR3 has 13 amino acids. Deletions cut 5 bases from V and 6 bases from J, with 11 bases between. CDR1 SEHNR and CDR2 FQNEAQ come from the germline V gene (reference sequence). CDR3 bases: TGTGCCAGCAGCCCAAAGGGGAGTCAGCCCCAGCATTTT. Encoded protein: CASSPKGSQPQHF.

The gene calls are TRBV6-6 and TRBJ1-5; D remains unclear. This CDR3 has 16 amino acids. Trimming cost V 6 bases and J 0 bases, with 15 bases left between them. CDR1 MNHNY and CDR2 SVGAGI come from the germline V gene (reference sequence). DNA for the CDR3: TGTGCCAGCAGATCGACGGTGACTTATAGCAATCAGCCCCAGCATTTT. This encodes CASRSTVTYSNQPQHF.

This rearrangement joins TRBV18 to TRBJ2-3; 7 bases are a match to TRBD1. J lost 4 bases, V lost 5 bases, and 6 bases had no gene match. Germline CDR1 KGHSH, CDR2 LQKENI. The CDR3 length is 14 residues. The CDR3 sequence is CASSTLGGPDTQYF. CDR3 DNA: TGTGCCAGCTCAACCCTAGGGGGCCCAGATACGCAGTATTTT. Combining the CDR3 with reference TRBV18 and TRBJ2-3 gives the whole variable domain NAGVMQNPRHLVRRRGQEARLRCSPMKGHSHVYWYRQLPEEGLKFMVYLQKENIIDESGMPKERFSAEFPKEGPSILRIQQVVRGDSAAYFCASSTLGGPDTQYFGPGTRLTVL.

The V gene is TRBV19, the J gene TRBJ2-2; 9 bases are shared with TRBD1. The CDR3 length is 15 residues. Looked up from germline, CDR1 is LNHDA and CDR2 is SQIVND (reference sequence). The junction had 7 bases not matched to a gene; V was cut back by 6 bases and J by 5 bases. This chain's CDR3 is CASSQTGGVTGELFF. DNA for the CDR3: TGTGCCAGTAGCCAGACAGGGGGAGTTACCGGGGAGCTGTTTTTT.

V and J are TRBV5-1 and TRBJ1-1; weak D call: TRBD1 (6 bases). V gave up 4 bases and J gave up 5 bases, with 15 bases separating them. Looked up from germline, CDR1 is SGHRS and CDR2 is YFSETQ. This CDR3 is built from 14 residues. CDR3 bases: TGCGCCAGCAGCGCTTCAGGGGATGTGACTGAAGCTTTCTTT. It yields the protein CASSASGDVTEAFF.

The chain is built from TRBV5-1 and TRBJ1-1; the D is unclear. This CDR3 has 13 residues. Germline assignment: CDR1 SGHRS and CDR2 YFSETQ. The V and J ends lost 3 bases and 2 bases respectively, with 8 bases between them. The CDR3 DNA is TGCGCCAGCAGCTCGATAACAAACACTGAAGCTTTCTTT. Encoded protein: CASSSITNTEAFF. Based on the CDR3 plus reference TRBV5-1 and TRBJ1-1, the full variable domain is KAGVTQTPRYLIKTRGQQVTLSCSPISGHRSVSWYQQTPGQGLQFLFEYFSETQRNKGNFPGRFSGRQFSNSRSEMNVSTLELGDSALYLCASSSITNTEAFFGQGTRLTVV.

The V gene is TRBV28, the J gene TRBJ1-2, with D unclear. Germline CDR1 MDHEN, CDR2 SYDVKM. The CDR3 loop spans 12 amino acids. The V end lost 4 bases, the J end lost 8 bases, and 11 bases lay between the germline ends. DNA of the CDR3: TGTGCCAGCAGTTCTCCCGCTAGGGGCTACACCTTC. It is translated as CASSSPARGYTF.

The chain couples TRBV18 to TRBJ2-1, with D tentatively TRBD1 (5 bases). Germline V gives CDR1 KGHSH, CDR2 LQKENI. Trimming cost V 3 bases and J 8 bases, with 8 bases left between them. CDR3 length: 12 residues. CDR3 bases: TGTGCCAGCTCACCCGCAGGGTATGAGCAGTTCTTC. Translated: CASSPAGYEQFF.

This chain uses TRBV7-7 with TRBJ2-2; TRBD2 is a possible D gene (6 bases). Trimming took off 4 bases at V and 2 bases at J, with 14 bases between the two ends. Germline V CDR1 and CDR2: SSHAT, FNYEAQ (reference sequence). The CDR3 extends over 16 amino acids. The DNA of the CDR3 is TGTGCCAGCAGCTCCCACCCGGGACTCAACACCGGGGAGCTGTTTTTT. It encodes CASSSHPGLNTGELFF.

CDR3 amino acids: CASSSPLAGGPNGEQYF. The CDR3 DNA is TGTGCCAGCAGCTCCCCTTTAGCGGGAGGCCCTAATGGCGAGCAGTACTTC. This chain links TRBV7-3 with TRBJ2-7; 10 positions agree with TRBD2. The ends lost 4 bases at V and 6 bases at J; junction bases unmatched: 15. This CDR3 comprises 17 residues. From germline, CDR1 is SGHTA and CDR2 FQGTGA.